This T cell receptor (beta chain) was captured in a study of blood T cell repertoires in COVID-19. Overall study context: In each case, the material was cDNA or gDNA derived from T cells, B-cell-depleted T cells, or PBMCs.

Trimming shortened V by 2 bases and J by 10 bases, and 6 bases separated the two germline ends. The CDR3 has 11 residues. Germline loops: CDR1 SQVTM, CDR2 ANQGSEA. Authors' processing steps: Amplification of reference gene primers was used by the study to estimate nucleated cell counts. Here immunoSEQ multiplex PCR was the method, and the copy in TCRdb shows in-frame clones only, minus some. The DNA was the basis for D and trimming; V, J and clone size are from that table. The table lists 30,000 to 35,000 clones, about nine tenths of them singletons. The V and J genes are TRBV29-1 and TRBJ1-6, with unresolved D. The origin of this receptor is a man between 60 and 75 years old with active COVID-19. The sample taken for sequencing was peripheral blood. The CDR3 here is CSVELQSPLHF. The CDR3 nucleotides are TGCAGCGTTGAATTACAATCACCCCTCCACTTT.